These 13 T cell receptor beta chains share one sample of origin, sequenced in a study of T cell responses to AZD1222 COVID-19 vaccine. Sequencing used immunoSEQ multiplex PCR; TCRdb keeps in-frame clones, though not all of them. The sample lists about 170,000 clones, roughly 85% occurring once. The sample was peripheral blood, taken 28 days after the second AZD1222 dose. These receptors were collected from an adult who received the AZD1222 COVID-19 vaccine.

This chain links TRBV25-1 with TRBJ1-5; D remains ambiguous. The germline V and J ends were trimmed by 1 base and 1 base, with 5 bases remaining between them. CDR1 MGHDK and CDR2 SYGVNS come from the germline V gene. There are 14 residues in the CDR3. This CDR3 is CASSELGSNQPQHF. For the CDR3, the DNA is TGTGCCAGCAGTGAATTAGGGAGCAATCAGCCCCAGCATTTT.

Comment on this clone: At one of its ends the junction is not consistent with the germline gene, which may arise from a read error. This chain links TRBV10-3 with TRBJ2-5; D may correspond to TRBD1 or TRBD2 (5 bases each). Germline V gives CDR1 ENHRY, CDR2 SYGVKD. This CDR3 is built from 12 residues. The CDR3 sequence: CAISESGRKGHF. The CDR3 DNA reads as TGTGCCATCAGTGAGTCGGGGAGAAAGGGGCACTTC.

The chain couples TRBV6-5 to TRBJ1-3, with D maybe TRBD1 (5 bases). In germline, CDR1 is MNHEY, CDR2 SVGAGI. This CDR3 spans 15 amino acids. Trimming cost V 6 bases and J 0 bases, with 12 bases left between them. DNA of the CDR3: TGTGCCAGCAGGGCAGGGACCTACTCTGGAAACACCATATATTTT. Protein product: CASRAGTYSGNTIYF.

The chain employs TRBV7-8 and TRBJ1-2, with D possibly matching TRBD1 (5 bases). The germline CDR1 and CDR2 sequences are SGHVS and FQNEAQ. V shed 6 bases and J shed 2 bases, with 10 bases lying between them. CDR3 length equals 13 residues. CDR3 bases: TGTGCCAGCAGACAAACAGGAAACTATGGCTACACCTTC. It codes for CASRQTGNYGYTF.

J is TRBJ2-2 and V is TRBV6-4; D perhaps matches TRBD2 (6 bases). Germline assignment: CDR1 MRHNA and CDR2 SNTAGT. V was trimmed by 0 bases and J by 8 bases, leaving 19 bases between them. CDR3 length equals 17 residues. This chain's CDR3 is CASSDSAAAGAGGELFF. DNA of the CDR3: TGTGCCAGCAGTGACTCGGCGGCGGCAGGCGCGGGAGGGGAGCTGTTTTTT.

The chain has TRBV5-6 and TRBJ1-5; TRBD1 is a possible D gene (6 bases). Germline V lookup: CDR1 SGHDT, CDR2 YYEEEE. The CDR3 is 15 residues long. Trimming took off 1 base at V and 2 bases at J, with 10 bases between the two ends. For the CDR3, the DNA is TGTGCCAGCAGCTTGCAGGGGAGAGGCAATCAGCCCCAGCATTTT. Translated, it gives CASSLQGRGNQPQHF.

This chain joins TRBV3-1 (or the pseudogene TRBV3-2) and TRBJ1-1; tentatively, D is TRBD1 (5 bases). CDR3 size: 19 residues. Trimming pared 2 bases from V and 8 bases from J, leaving 30 bases between. CDR1 and CDR2 (germline): LGHDT, YNNKEL (reference sequence). For the CDR3, the DNA is TGTGCCAGCAGCCAATTCGGGACTGCCACCCGTAGAGGGCTTTCGGAAGCTTTCTTT. It specifies CASSQFGTATRRGLSEAFF.

This clone was recorded a few times. This chain joins TRBV5-1 and TRBJ1-1; D ambiguous. Per the germline V gene, CDR1 is SGHRS and CDR2 is YFSETQ. The CDR3 covers 14 residues. Between the trimmed V and J ends, which lost 5 bases and 1 base, there was a span of 12 bases. The CDR3: CASSWVGENTEAFF. The CDR3 DNA follows: TGCGCCAGCAGTTGGGTCGGGGAGAACACTGAAGCTTTCTTT.

The rearrangement joins TRBV30 to TRBJ2-7; TRBD2 agrees at 7 bases. V lost 3 bases and J lost 3; bases outside the gene matches: 5. CDR1 is GTSNPN, CDR2 SVGIG, per germline (reference sequence). The CDR3 runs 13 residues. The CDR3 region is CAWRGGIYYEQYF. The CDR3 bases are TGTGCCTGGAGGGGGGGGATATACTACGAGCAGTACTTC.

The V call is TRBV10-3, the J call TRBJ1-3; no definite D call. The V end lost 2 bases, the J end lost 0 bases, and 2 bases lay between the germline ends. The germline V gene has CDR1 ENHRY and CDR2 SYGVKD. This CDR3 has 13 residues. The CDR3 coding sequence is TGTGCCATCAGTGAGCTCTCTGGAAACACCATATATTTT. It is translated as CAISELSGNTIYF.

The sample holds one count of this clone. This same CDR3 is encoded by further DNA sequences in the sample. The V gene is TRBV7-2, the J gene TRBJ2-7; D call uncertain. Trimming shortened V by 1 base and J by 0 bases, and 7 bases separated the two germline ends. CDR3 length: 14 residues. Germline lookup yields CDR1 SGHTA and CDR2 FQGNSA. The DNA of the CDR3 is TGTGCCAGCAGCTTAGGGCGCAGCTCCTACGAGCAGTACTTC. Translated, it gives CASSLGRSSYEQYF.

The genes are TRBV19 and TRBJ1-4; TRBD1 is a possible D gene (6 bases). V was clipped by 2 bases and J by 8 bases, with 15 bases between them. The CDR3 is 15 amino acids. Germline loops: CDR1 LNHDA, CDR2 SQIVND (reference sequence). The CDR3 DNA sequence: TGTGCCAGTAGTATACAAGGGGGTGTGCGAGAAAAACTGTTTTTT. This translates into CASSIQGGVREKLFF.

The chain is built from TRBV5-1 and TRBJ1-2; D might be TRBD1 (5 bases). Germline CDR1 and CDR2: SGHRS and YFSETQ. Trimming shortened V by 0 bases and J by 6 bases, and 12 bases separated the two germline ends. CDR3 length: 14 amino acids. The CDR3 coding sequence is TGCGCCAGCAGCTTGGGGACAAATTTGGATGGCTACACCTTC. This encodes CASSLGTNLDGYTF.